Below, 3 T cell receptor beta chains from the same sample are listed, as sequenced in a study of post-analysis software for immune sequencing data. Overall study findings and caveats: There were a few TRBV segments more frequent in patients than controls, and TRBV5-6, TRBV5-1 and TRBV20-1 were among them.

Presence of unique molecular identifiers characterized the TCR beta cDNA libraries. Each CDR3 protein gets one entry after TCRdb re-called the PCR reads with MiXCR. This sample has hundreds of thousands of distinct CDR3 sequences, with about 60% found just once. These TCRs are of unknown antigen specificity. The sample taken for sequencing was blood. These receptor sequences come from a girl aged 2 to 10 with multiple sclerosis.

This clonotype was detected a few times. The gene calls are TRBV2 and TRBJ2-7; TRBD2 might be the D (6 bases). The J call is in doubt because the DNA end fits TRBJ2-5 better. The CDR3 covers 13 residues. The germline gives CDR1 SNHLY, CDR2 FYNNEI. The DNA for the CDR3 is TGTGCCAGCAATAGGGGACTTCAAGAGACCCAGTACTTC. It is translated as CASNRGLQETQYF.

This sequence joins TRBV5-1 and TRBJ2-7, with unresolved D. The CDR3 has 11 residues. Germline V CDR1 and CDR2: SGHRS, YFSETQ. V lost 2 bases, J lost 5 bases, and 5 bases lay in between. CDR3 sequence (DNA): TGCGCCAGCAGCTTTTACGACGAGCAGTACTTC. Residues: CASSFYDEQYF.

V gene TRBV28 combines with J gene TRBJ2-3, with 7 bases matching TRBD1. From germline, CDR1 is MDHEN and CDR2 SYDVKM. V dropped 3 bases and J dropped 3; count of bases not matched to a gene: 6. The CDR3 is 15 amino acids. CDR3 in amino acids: CASSFGTEWTDTQYF. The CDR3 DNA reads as TGTGCCAGCAGTTTCGGGACAGAGTGGACAGATACGCAGTATTTT.